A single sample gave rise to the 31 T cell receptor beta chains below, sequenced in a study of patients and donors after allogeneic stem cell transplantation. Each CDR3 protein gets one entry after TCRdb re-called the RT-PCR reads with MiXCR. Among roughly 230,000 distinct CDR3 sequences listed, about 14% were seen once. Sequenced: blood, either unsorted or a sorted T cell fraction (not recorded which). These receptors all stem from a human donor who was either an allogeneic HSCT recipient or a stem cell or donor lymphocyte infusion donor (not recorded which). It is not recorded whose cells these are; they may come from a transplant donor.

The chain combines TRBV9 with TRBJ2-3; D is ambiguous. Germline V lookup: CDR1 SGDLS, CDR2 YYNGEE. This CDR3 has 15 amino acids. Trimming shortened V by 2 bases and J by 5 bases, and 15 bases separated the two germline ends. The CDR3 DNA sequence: TGTGCCAGCAGCGTGCGAGCTTCCGCCCGAGATACGCAGTATTTT. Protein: CASSVRASARDTQYF.

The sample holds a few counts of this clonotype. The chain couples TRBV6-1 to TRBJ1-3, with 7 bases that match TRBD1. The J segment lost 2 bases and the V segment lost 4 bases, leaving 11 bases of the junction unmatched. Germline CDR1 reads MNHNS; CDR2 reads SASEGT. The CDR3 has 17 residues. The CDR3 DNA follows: TGTGCCAGCAGTGGAATACAGGGGTCGACAGCTGGAAACACCATATATTTT. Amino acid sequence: CASSGIQGSTAGNTIYF.

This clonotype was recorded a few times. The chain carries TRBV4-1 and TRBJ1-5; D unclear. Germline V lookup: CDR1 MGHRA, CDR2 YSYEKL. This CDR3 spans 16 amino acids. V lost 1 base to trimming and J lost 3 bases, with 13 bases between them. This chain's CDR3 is CASSQAGGSPNQPQHF. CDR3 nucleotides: TGCGCCAGCAGCCAAGCTGGTGGGAGCCCCAATCAGCCCCAGCATTTT.

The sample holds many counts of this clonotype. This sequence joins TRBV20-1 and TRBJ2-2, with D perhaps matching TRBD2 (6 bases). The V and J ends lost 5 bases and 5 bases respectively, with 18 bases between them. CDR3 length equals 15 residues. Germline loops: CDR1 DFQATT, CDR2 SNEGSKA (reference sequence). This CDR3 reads CSARPGGRRTGELFF. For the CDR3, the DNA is TGCAGTGCTCGGCCTGGGGGGAGAAGGACCGGGGAGCTGTTTTTT.

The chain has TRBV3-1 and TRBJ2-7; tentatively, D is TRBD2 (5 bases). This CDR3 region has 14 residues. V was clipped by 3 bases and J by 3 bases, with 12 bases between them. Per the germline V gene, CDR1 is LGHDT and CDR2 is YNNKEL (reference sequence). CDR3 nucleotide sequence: TGTGCCAGCAGCCATCGTCTAGCCGGCTACGAGCAGTACTTC. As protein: CASSHRLAGYEQYF.

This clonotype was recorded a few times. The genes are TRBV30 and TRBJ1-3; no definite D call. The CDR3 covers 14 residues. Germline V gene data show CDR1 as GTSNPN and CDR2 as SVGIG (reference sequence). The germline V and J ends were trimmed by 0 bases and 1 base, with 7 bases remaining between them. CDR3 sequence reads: CAWSVRGSGNTIYF. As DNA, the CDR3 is TGTGCCTGGAGTGTACGCGGGTCTGGAAACACCATATATTTT. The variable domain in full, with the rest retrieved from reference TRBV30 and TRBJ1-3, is SQTIHQWPATLVQPVGSPLSLECTVEGTSNPNLYWYRQAAGRGLQLLFYSVGIGQISSEVPQNLSASRPQDRQFILSSKKLLLSDSGFYLCAWSVRGSGNTIYFGEGSWLTVV.

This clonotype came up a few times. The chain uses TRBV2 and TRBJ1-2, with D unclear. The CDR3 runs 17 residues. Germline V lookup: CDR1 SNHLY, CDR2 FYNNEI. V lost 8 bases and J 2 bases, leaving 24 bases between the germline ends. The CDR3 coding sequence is TGTGCCAGCTTCCCACGCTCAGGCGCCAAGACGAACTATGGCTACACCTTC. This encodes CASFPRSGAKTNYGYTF.

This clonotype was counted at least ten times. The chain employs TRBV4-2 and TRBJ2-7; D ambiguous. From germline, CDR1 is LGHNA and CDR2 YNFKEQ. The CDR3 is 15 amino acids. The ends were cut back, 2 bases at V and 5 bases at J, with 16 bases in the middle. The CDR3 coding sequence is TGTGCCAGCAGCCAACGGTCGGTAGGGCGGCACGAGCAGTACTTC. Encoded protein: CASSQRSVGRHEQYF.

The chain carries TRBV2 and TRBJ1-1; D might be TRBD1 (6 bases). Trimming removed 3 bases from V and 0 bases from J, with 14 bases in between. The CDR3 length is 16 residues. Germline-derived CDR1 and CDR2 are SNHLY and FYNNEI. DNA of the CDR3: TGTGCCAGCAGTGATAGAGTCGGGACAATGAACACTGAAGCTTTCTTT. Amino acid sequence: CASSDRVGTMNTEAFF.

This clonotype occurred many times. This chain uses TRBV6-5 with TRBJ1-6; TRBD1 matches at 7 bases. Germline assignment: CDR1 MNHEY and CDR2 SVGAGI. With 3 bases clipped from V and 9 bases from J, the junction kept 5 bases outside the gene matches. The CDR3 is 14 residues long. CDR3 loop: CASSYGGQTSPLHF. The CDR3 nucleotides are TGTGCCAGCAGTTATGGGGGACAGACTTCACCCCTCCACTTT.

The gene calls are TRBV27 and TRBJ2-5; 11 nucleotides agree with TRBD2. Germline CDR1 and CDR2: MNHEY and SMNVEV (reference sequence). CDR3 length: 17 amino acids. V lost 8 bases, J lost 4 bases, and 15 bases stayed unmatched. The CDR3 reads CASRVTLAGGRRETQYF. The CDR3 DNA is TGTGCCAGCCGAGTTACCCTAGCGGGGGGCCGGAGAGAGACCCAGTACTTC.

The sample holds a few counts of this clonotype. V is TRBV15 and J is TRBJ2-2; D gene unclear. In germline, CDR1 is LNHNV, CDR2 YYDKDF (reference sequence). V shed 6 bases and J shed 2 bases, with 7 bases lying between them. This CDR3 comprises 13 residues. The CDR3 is CATSERNTGELFF. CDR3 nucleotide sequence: TGTGCCACCAGTGAACGTAACACCGGGGAGCTGTTTTTT.

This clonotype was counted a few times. The CDR3 bases are TGTGCCAGCTCACAACAACAGGGGTTTCAAGAGACCCAGTACTTC. Its protein is CASSQQQGFQETQYF. V gene TRBV18 combines with J gene TRBJ2-5; 7 nucleotides match TRBD1. With 4 bases clipped from V and 2 bases from J, the junction kept 7 bases outside the gene matches. The CDR3 consists of 15 residues. The V gene's germline CDR1 is KGHSH and CDR2 LQKENI.

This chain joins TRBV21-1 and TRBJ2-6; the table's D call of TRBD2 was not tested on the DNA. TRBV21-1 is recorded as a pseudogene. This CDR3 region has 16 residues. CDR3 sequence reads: CASSKRQSAGANVLTF. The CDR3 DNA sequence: TGTGCCAGCAGCAAACGTCAGTCCGCTGGGGCCAACGTCCTGACTTTC.

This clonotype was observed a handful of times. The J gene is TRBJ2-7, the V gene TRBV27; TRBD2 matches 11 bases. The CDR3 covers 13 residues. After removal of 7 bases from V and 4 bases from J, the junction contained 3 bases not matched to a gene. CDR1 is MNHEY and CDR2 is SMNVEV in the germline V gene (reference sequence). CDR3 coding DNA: TGTGCCAGCAAACTAGCGGGAGTTTACGAGCAGTACTTC. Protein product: CASKLAGVYEQYF.

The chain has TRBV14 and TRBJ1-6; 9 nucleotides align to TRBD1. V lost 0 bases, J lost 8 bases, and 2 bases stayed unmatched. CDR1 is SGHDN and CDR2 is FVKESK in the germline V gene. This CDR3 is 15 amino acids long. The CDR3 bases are TGTGCCAGCAGCCAAGAACAGGGGGCAGATTCACCCCTCCACTTT. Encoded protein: CASSQEQGADSPLHF.

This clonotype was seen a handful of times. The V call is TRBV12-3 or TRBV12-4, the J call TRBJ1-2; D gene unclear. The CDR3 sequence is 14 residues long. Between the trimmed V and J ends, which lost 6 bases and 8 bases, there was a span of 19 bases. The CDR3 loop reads CASSPGEVGWGYTF. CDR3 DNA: TGTGCCAGCAGCCCCGGGGAGGTGGGATGGGGCTACACCTTC.

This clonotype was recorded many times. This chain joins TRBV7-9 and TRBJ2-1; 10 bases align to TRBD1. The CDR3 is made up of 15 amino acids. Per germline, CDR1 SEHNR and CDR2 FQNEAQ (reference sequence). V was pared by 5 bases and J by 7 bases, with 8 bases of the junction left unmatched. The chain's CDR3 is CASSQQGQGMNEQFF. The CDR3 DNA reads TGTGCCAGCAGCCAGCAGGGACAGGGGATGAATGAGCAGTTCTTC.

CDR3 sequence reads: CASSPGNEIGYTF. For the CDR3, the DNA is TGTGCCAGCAGCCCGGGTAATGAGATCGGCTACACCTTC. This chain joins TRBV3-1 and TRBJ1-2; D call uncertain. The V end was cut by 4 bases, the J end by 8 bases, with 14 bases between. The CDR3 runs to 13 residues. Germline lookup yields CDR1 LGHDT and CDR2 YNNKEL (reference sequence).

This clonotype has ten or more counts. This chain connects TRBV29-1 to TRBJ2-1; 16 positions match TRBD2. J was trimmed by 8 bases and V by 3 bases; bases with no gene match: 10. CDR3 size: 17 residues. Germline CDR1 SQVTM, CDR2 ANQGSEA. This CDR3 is CSVEYEGLAGGLYEQFF. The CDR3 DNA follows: TGCAGCGTTGAGTACGAGGGACTAGCGGGAGGGCTCTATGAGCAGTTCTTC.

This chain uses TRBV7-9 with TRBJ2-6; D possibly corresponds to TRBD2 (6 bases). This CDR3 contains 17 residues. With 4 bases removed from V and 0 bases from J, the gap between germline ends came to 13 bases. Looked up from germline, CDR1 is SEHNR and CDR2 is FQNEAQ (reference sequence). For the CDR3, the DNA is TGTGCCAGCAGCTATAGGGGACTTACCTCTGGGGCCAACGTCCTGACTTTC. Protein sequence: CASSYRGLTSGANVLTF.

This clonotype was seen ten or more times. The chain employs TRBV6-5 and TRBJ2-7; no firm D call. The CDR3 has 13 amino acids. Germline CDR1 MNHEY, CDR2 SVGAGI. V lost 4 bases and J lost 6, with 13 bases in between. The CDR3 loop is CASSSPGTGEQYF. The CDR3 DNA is TGTGCCAGCAGTTCCCCCGGCACGGGCGAGCAGTACTTC.

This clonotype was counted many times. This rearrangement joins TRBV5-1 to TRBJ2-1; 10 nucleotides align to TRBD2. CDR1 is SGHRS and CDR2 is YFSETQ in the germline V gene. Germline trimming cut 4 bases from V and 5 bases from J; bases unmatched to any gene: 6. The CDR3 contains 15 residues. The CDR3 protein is CASSESGGAHNEQFF. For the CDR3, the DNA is TGCGCCAGCAGCGAAAGCGGGGGGGCCCACAATGAGCAGTTCTTC.

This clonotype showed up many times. CDR3 coding DNA: TGTGCCAGCAGAAGTTGGGGGGCCCCTGAAGCTTTCTTT. This sequence encodes CASRSWGAPEAFF. The chain links TRBV2 to TRBJ1-1; tentative D call: TRBD1 (6 bases). CDR3 length: 13 amino acids. Trimming took 6 bases from V and 6 from J, leaving 14 bases between them. Germline CDR1 and CDR2: SNHLY and FYNNEI.

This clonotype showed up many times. DNA of the CDR3: TGTGCCAGCAGCTTGCCGGCTTCCGGGGAGCTGTTTTTT. It yields the protein CASSLPASGELFF. The chain has TRBV5-6 and TRBJ2-2; unclear D gene. The CDR3 is 13 residues long. Deletions cut 1 base from V and 6 bases from J, with 7 bases between. Germline CDR1 reads SGHDT; CDR2 reads YYEEEE.

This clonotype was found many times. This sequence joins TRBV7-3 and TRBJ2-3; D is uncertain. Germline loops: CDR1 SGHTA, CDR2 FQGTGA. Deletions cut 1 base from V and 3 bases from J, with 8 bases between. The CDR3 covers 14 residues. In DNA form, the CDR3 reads TGTGCCAGCAGCTTAAATATAGCAACAGATACGCAGTATTTT. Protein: CASSLNIATDTQYF.

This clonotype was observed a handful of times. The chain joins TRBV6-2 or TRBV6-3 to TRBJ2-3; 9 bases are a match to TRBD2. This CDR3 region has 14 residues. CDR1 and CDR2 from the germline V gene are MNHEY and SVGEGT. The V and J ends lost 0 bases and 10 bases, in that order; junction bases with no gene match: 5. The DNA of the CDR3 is TGTGCCAGCAGTTACTCCCTAGCGGGGACATCGCAGTATTTT. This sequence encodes CASSYSLAGTSQYF.

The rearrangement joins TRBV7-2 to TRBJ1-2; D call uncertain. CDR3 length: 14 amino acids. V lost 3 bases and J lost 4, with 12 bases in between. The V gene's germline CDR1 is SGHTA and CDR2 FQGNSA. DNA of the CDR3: TGTGCCAGCAGCTTCGACCCGAGGGCCTATGGCTACACCTTC. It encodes CASSFDPRAYGYTF.

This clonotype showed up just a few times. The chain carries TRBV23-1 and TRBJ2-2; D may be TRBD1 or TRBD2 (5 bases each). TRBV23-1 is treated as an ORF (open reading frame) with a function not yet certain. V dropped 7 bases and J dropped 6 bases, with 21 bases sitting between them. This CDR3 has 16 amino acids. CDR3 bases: TGCGCCAGCACCCCGGTCTGGGACCGCACATCCGGGGAGCTGTTTTTT. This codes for CASTPVWDRTSGELFF.

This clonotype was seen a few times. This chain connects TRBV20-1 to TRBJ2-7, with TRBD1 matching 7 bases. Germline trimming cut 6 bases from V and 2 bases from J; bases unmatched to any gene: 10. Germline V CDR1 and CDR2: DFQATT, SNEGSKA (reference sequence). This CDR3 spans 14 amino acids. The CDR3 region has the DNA TGCAGTGCCCCCGGGAAGGGGGCCGCCTACGAGCAGTACTTC. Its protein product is CSAPGKGAAYEQYF.

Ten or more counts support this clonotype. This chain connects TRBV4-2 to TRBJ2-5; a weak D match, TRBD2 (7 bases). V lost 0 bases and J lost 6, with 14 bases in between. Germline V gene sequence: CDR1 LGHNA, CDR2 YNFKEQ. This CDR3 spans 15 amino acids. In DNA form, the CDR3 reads TGTGCCAGCAGCCAAGATTCGGGGGGCCTGAAGACCCAGTACTTC. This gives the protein CASSQDSGGLKTQYF.